Presented here are 10 T cell receptor beta chains from one specimen sequenced in a study of Tregs in tolerant kidney transplant recipients. Generated by immunoSEQ multiplex PCR, the TCRdb table keeps only in-frame clones and is missing some. In the table there are under 95,000 clones, around 93% of which are singletons. The specimen was Tregs from blood, collected before the transplant. The receptors originated from a human donor who received a combined kidney and bone marrow transplant.

The gene calls are TRBV18 and TRBJ2-1; 11 bases are shared with TRBD2. Germline V gene lookup returns CDR1 KGHSH and CDR2 LQKENI. The junction had 6 bases not matched to a gene; V was cut back by 3 bases and J by 8 bases. The CDR3 consists of 15 residues. The CDR3 protein is CASSPTTSGIYEQFF. The CDR3 nucleotides read TGTGCCAGCTCACCTACGACTAGCGGGATCTATGAGCAGTTCTTC.

This chain connects TRBV5-1 to TRBJ2-7; D is undetermined. Per germline, CDR1 SGHRS and CDR2 YFSETQ. Trimming took off 0 bases at V and 6 bases at J, with 10 bases between the two ends. The CDR3 totals 13 residues. The CDR3 spells CASSLEGLVEQYF. The CDR3 DNA sequence: TGCGCCAGCAGCTTGGAAGGGCTAGTCGAGCAGTACTTC.

The chain is built from TRBV27 and TRBJ2-1; no definite D call. The CDR3 spans 14 residues. Looked up from germline, CDR1 is MNHEY and CDR2 is SMNVEV (reference sequence). V lost 3 bases and J 2 bases, leaving 8 bases between the germline ends. In DNA form, the CDR3 reads TGTGCCAGCAGTTTCGGGTCGCCCTACAATGAGCAGTTCTTC. Translation gives CASSFGSPYNEQFF.

The genes are TRBV27 and TRBJ2-1; TRBD2 is a possible D gene (6 bases). The CDR3 loop spans 16 amino acids. The V and J ends lost 1 base and 3 bases respectively, with 13 bases between them. CDR1 and CDR2 (germline): MNHEY, SMNVEV (reference sequence). The CDR3 sequence: CASSLFGTGGYNEQFF. The CDR3 DNA reads as TGTGCCAGCAGTTTATTCGGGACTGGGGGCTACAATGAGCAGTTCTTC.

The genes are TRBV19 and TRBJ2-1; no definite D call. The CDR3 consists of 12 residues. V lost 3 bases and J lost 6, with 6 bases in between. The germline V gene has CDR1 LNHDA and CDR2 SQIVND (reference sequence). The CDR3 is CASSIPGNEQFF. Here the CDR3 DNA reads TGTGCCAGTAGTATTCCCGGCAATGAGCAGTTCTTC.

The V gene is TRBV7-3, the J gene TRBJ1-1; no reliable D call. Germline loops: CDR1 SGHTA, CDR2 FQGTGA. Trimming removed 4 bases at V and 4 bases at J, with 10 bases between. This CDR3 is 13 amino acids long. In DNA, the CDR3 is TGTGCCAGCAGCTCCACTGGCAGCACTGAAGCTTTCTTT. Its protein product is CASSSTGSTEAFF. Looking up the rest from reference TRBV7-3 and TRBJ1-1 gives the full variable domain: GAGVSQTPSNKVTEKGKYVELRCDPISGHTALYWYRQSLGQGPEFLIYFQGTGAADDSGLPNDRFFAVRPEGSVSTLKIQRTERGDSAVYLCASSSTGSTEAFFGQGTRLTVV.

This clone was found once. The chain combines TRBV6-6 with TRBJ2-7; 10 nucleotides match TRBD2. This CDR3 region has 14 residues. The V segment lost 5 bases and the J segment 3 bases; nucleotides outside the gene matches: 4. Germline V gene lookup returns CDR1 MNHNY and CDR2 SVGAGI (reference sequence). The CDR3 here is CASSQLAGGYEQYF. CDR3 nucleotides: TGTGCCAGCAGTCAGTTAGCGGGAGGCTACGAGCAGTACTTC.

This rearrangement joins TRBV2 to TRBJ2-5; 7 nucleotides line up with TRBD1. Germline V gene sequence: CDR1 SNHLY, CDR2 FYNNEI. The CDR3 has 13 residues. With 4 bases clipped from V and 4 bases from J, the junction kept 3 bases outside the gene matches. CDR3 sequence reads: CASSGGGGETQYF. In DNA, the CDR3 is TGTGCCAGCAGTGGAGGGGGCGGAGAGACCCAGTACTTC.

This clone has more than one count but fewer than ten. This sequence joins TRBV6-1 and TRBJ2-2; 7 positions agree with TRBD1. The germline gives CDR1 MNHNS, CDR2 SASEGT. The CDR3 has 12 amino acids. The V gene end was trimmed by 11 bases and the J gene end by 2 bases; junction bases not matched to a gene: 2. The CDR3 DNA sequence: TGTGCCGGACAGGAAAACACCGGGGAGCTGTTTTTT. This encodes CAGQENTGELFF.

This chain connects TRBV6-4 to TRBJ1-6, with a weak D call TRBD1 (5 bases). V was shortened by 4 bases and J by 2 bases, with 6 bases between the two germline ends. The CDR3 is 14 amino acids. Germline-derived CDR1 and CDR2 are MRHNA and SNTAGT. This CDR3 reads CASSARAYNSPLHF. CDR3 DNA sequence: TGTGCCAGCAGTGCCAGGGCCTATAATTCACCCCTCCACTTT.